The present TCR beta chain was sequenced within a study of blood T cell repertoires in COVID-19. CDR1 is KGHSH, CDR2 LQKENI, per germline. This CDR3 is 17 amino acids long. Trimming left V 3 bases short and J 0 bases short, with 14 bases between. Authors' analysis steps: Reference gene primer amplification yielded estimated nucleated cell counts. Produced via immunoSEQ multiplex PCR; TCRdb's table is partial and in-frame only. V, J and clone size derive from that table, while D and trimming were established from the DNA sequence. The table lists about 26,000 clones, more than 70% of them singletons. Sequencing input: peripheral blood. The receptor was derived from a human donor in a cohort sampled during active COVID-19. The chain combines TRBV18 with TRBJ1-4; D is perhaps TRBD1 (5 bases). CDR3 nucleotides: TGTGCCAGCTCACCTCGGACCCAGGGCTCAACTAATGAAAAACTGTTTTTT. Residues: CASSPRTQGSTNEKLFF.